Shown below are 21 T cell receptor beta chains from a single sample sequenced in a study of response to subunit inactivated influenza vaccine. Each CDR3 protein is one row after TCRdb ran MiXCR on the RT-PCR reads. The sample has around 500,000 distinct CDR3 sequences; about a tenth are singletons. The source material was PBMCs from blood, sampled around seven weeks after vaccination. The receptors stem from a middle-aged man who received an inactivated influenza vaccine.

This clonotype was seen more than once but under ten times. This sequence joins TRBV28 and TRBJ1-1; no firm D call. The CDR3 is 13 residues long. The germline V gene has CDR1 MDHEN and CDR2 SYDVKM. Trimming took off 2 bases at V and 6 bases at J, with 10 bases between the two ends. CDR3 sequence reads: CASSLEGIPEAFF. CDR3 DNA: TGTGCCAGCAGTTTAGAAGGGATCCCTGAAGCTTTCTTT. Full variable domain (outside the CDR3, taken from reference TRBV28 and TRBJ1-1): DVKVTQSSRYLVKRTGEKVFLECVQDMDHENMFWYRQDPGLGLRLIYFSYDVKMKEKGDIPEGYSVSREKKERFSLILESASTNQTSMYLCASSLEGIPEAFFGQGTRLTVV.

The chain recombines TRBV4-1 with TRBJ2-3, with 10 bases aligning to TRBD1. The CDR3 runs 16 residues. Germline V gene sequence: CDR1 MGHRA, CDR2 YSYEKL. V was pared by 4 bases and J by 1 base, with 5 bases of the junction left unmatched. The CDR3 sequence: CASSPWTGGRTDTQYF. CDR3 DNA: TGCGCCAGCAGCCCTTGGACAGGGGGACGCACAGATACGCAGTATTTT.

This clonotype has a handful of counts. This chain links TRBV7-2 with TRBJ1-1; 7 positions match TRBD1. This CDR3 comprises 17 residues. Looked up from germline, CDR1 is SGHTA and CDR2 is FQGNSA. Unmatched junction bases numbered 10, after V lost 1 base and J lost 2 bases. CDR3 sequence reads: CASSLVGRGQKNTEAFF. The CDR3 region has the DNA TGTGCCAGCAGCTTAGTTGGTCGGGGACAGAAAAACACTGAAGCTTTCTTT. Full variable domain (remainder filled in from reference TRBV7-2 and TRBJ1-1): GAGVSQSPSNKVTEKGKDVELRCDPISGHTALYWYRQSLGQGLEFLIYFQGNSAPDKSGLPSDRFSAERTGGSVSTLTIQRTQQEDSAVYLCASSLVGRGQKNTEAFFGQGTRLTVV.

At least ten counts were recorded for this clonotype. The J gene is TRBJ2-3, the V gene TRBV6-1, with D perhaps given as TRBD1 or TRBD2 (6 bases each). The CDR3 consists of 13 residues. Trimming pared 7 bases from V and 5 bases from J, leaving 13 bases between. Germline lookup yields CDR1 MNHNS and CDR2 SASEGT. The CDR3 DNA sequence: TGTGCCAGCACCCCCGGGGGCAGAGATACGCAGTATTTT. Translated, it gives CASTPGGRDTQYF.

This clonotype was detected only a few times. The chain joins TRBV6-2 or TRBV6-3 to TRBJ2-7; D perhaps matches TRBD1 (5 bases). There are 13 residues in the CDR3. V was clipped by 2 bases and J by 6 bases, with 11 bases between them. The germline V gene has CDR1 MNHEY and CDR2 SVGEGT. The CDR3 loop reads CASSYGRVGEQYF. Here the CDR3 DNA reads TGTGCCAGCAGTTACGGCAGGGTGGGCGAGCAGTACTTC.

There are a few counts of this clonotype. This chain connects TRBV2 to TRBJ2-7, with TRBD2 as a possible D gene (6 bases). The CDR3 extends over 13 amino acids. Germline V gene lookup returns CDR1 SNHLY and CDR2 FYNNEI. V was cut by 3 bases and J by 3 bases, with 9 bases left in between. This CDR3 reads CASSDRDFYEQYF. For the CDR3, the DNA is TGTGCCAGCAGTGATCGGGACTTCTACGAGCAGTACTTC.

The gene calls are TRBV28 and TRBJ2-4, with TRBD1 identical over 7 bases. This CDR3 comprises 14 residues. Trimming at V came to 4 bases and at J to 8 bases, leaving 8 bases not matched to a gene. Germline V gene sequence: CDR1 MDHEN, CDR2 SYDVKM. CDR3 loop: CASSSTTGSDIQYF. DNA of the CDR3: TGTGCCAGCAGTTCCACGACAGGGTCGGACATTCAGTACTTC.

A single count supports this clonotype. Being one base from a much bigger clone, this may be a read error. This chain joins TRBV7-9 and TRBJ1-1; D not resolved. Trimming removed 9 bases at V and 3 bases at J, with 14 bases between. This CDR3 spans 13 amino acids. Germline V gene data show CDR1 as SEHNR and CDR2 as FQNEAQ (reference sequence). The CDR3 DNA reads as TGTGCCAGAAGCCTAGGGAGGGACACTGAAGCTTTCTTT. Protein sequence: CARSLGRDTEAFF.

This clonotype was recorded at least ten times. The chain has TRBV7-2 and TRBJ1-2; 7 bases align to TRBD1. Losses at the gene ends were 5 bases for V and 2 bases for J; bases not matched to a gene: 14. The CDR3 spans 17 residues. From germline, CDR1 is SGHTA and CDR2 FQGNSA. In DNA form, the CDR3 reads TGTGCCAGCAGCCAGGTTCCGGGACAGATTGCCAACTATGGCTACACCTTC. Protein sequence: CASSQVPGQIANYGYTF.

The sample holds a few counts of this clonotype. This chain links TRBV12-3 or TRBV12-4 with TRBJ2-1; 16 bases agree with TRBD2. V dropped 6 bases and J dropped 7; count of bases not matched to a gene: 6. There are 16 residues in the CDR3. CDR3 sequence: CASRRGLAGGLNEQFF. The DNA of the CDR3 is TGTGCCAGCAGGCGGGGACTAGCGGGGGGGCTAAATGAGCAGTTCTTC.

This clonotype was detected ten times or more. CDR3 coding DNA: TGCAGTGCCGTCCCAACCGGGACAGGGAACTACGAGCAGTACTTC. The encoded protein is CSAVPTGTGNYEQYF. The chain uses TRBV20-1 and TRBJ2-7, with 9 bases aligning to TRBD1. Per the germline V gene, CDR1 is DFQATT and CDR2 is SNEGSKA (reference sequence). V dropped 6 bases and J dropped 3; count of bases not matched to a gene: 12. The CDR3 is made up of 15 amino acids.

The chain is built from TRBV5-1 and TRBJ2-2; no clear D. Germline CDR1 reads SGHRS; CDR2 reads YFSETQ. The germline V and J ends were trimmed by 6 bases and 4 bases, with 13 bases remaining between them. CDR3 length equals 14 residues. CDR3 region: CASKLGTRTGELFF. The CDR3 region has the DNA TGCGCCAGCAAGTTGGGAACCCGCACCGGGGAGCTGTTTTTT.

The gene calls are TRBV20-1 and TRBJ1-5, with 7 bases aligning to TRBD1. V dropped 6 bases and J dropped 8; count of bases not matched to a gene: 10. The CDR3 length is 13 residues. Germline lookup yields CDR1 DFQATT and CDR2 SNEGSKA (reference sequence). CDR3 in amino acids: CSARGALGEPQHF. Here the CDR3 DNA reads TGCAGTGCCAGGGGGGCGTTGGGGGAGCCCCAGCATTTT.

The gene calls are TRBV28 and TRBJ1-1, with 12 bases aligning to TRBD1. The CDR3 totals 16 residues. V gave up 5 bases and J gave up 4 bases; unmatched junction bases: 8. Germline CDR1 and CDR2: MDHEN and SYDVKM. In nucleotides, the CDR3 is TGTGCCAGCAGTAACGTCCGGGACAGGGGGCCCACTGAAGCTTTCTTT. Its translation is CASSNVRDRGPTEAFF.

This clonotype occurred many times. The CDR3 spells CASSQERYANYGYTF. The CDR3 region has the DNA TGTGCCAGCAGCCAAGAAAGATACGCTAACTATGGCTACACCTTC. The V gene is TRBV3-1, the J gene TRBJ1-2, with D uncertain. Per the germline V gene, CDR1 is LGHDT and CDR2 is YNNKEL (reference sequence). Trimming removed 0 bases at V and 0 bases at J, with 8 bases between. The CDR3 has 15 amino acids.

This clonotype was seen more than once but under ten times. The rearrangement joins TRBV2 to TRBJ2-7; D may be TRBD1 (5 bases). The CDR3 loop spans 16 amino acids. Germline CDR1 SNHLY, CDR2 FYNNEI. Trimming took off 1 base at V and 0 bases at J, with 13 bases between the two ends. The CDR3 DNA reads TGTGCCAGCAGTGAAGAGGTGGGGCTAGTCTCCTACGAGCAGTACTTC. Its translation is CASSEEVGLVSYEQYF.

The chain combines TRBV6-2 or TRBV6-3 with TRBJ2-1, with D possibly being TRBD1 (6 bases). Germline loops: CDR1 MNHEY, CDR2 SVGEGT. This CDR3 is built from 17 residues. V was shortened by 2 bases and J by 3 bases, with 17 bases between the two germline ends. CDR3 region: CASSYDGQRGLYNEQFF. The CDR3 nucleotides read TGTGCCAGCAGTTACGACGGACAGAGGGGCCTCTACAATGAGCAGTTCTTC.

The chain is built from TRBV10-3 and TRBJ2-5, with D tentatively TRBD1 (5 bases). The CDR3 covers 13 residues. The ends were cut back, 7 bases at V and 1 base at J, with 10 bases in the middle. Germline-derived CDR1 and CDR2 are ENHRY and SYGVKD. CDR3 amino acids: CAIKGAPQETQYF. DNA for the CDR3: TGTGCCATCAAAGGGGCCCCCCAAGAGACCCAGTACTTC.

The chain links TRBV9 to TRBJ1-2; possibly TRBD1 for D (6 bases). Germline lookup yields CDR1 SGDLS and CDR2 YYNGEE. V was trimmed by 0 bases and J by 4 bases, leaving 16 bases between them. The CDR3 totals 16 residues. The CDR3 loop reads CASSVGQQGTPYGYTF. DNA for the CDR3: TGTGCCAGCAGCGTAGGCCAACAGGGAACCCCCTATGGCTACACCTTC.

Only a few counts were recorded for this clonotype. The chain employs TRBV18 and TRBJ2-1; unclear D gene. Germline assignment: CDR1 KGHSH and CDR2 LQKENI. Trimming left V 4 bases short and J 4 bases short, with 17 bases between. CDR3 length: 16 amino acids. The CDR3: CASSLVSAPGYNEQFF. CDR3 in DNA: TGTGCCAGCTCACTTGTTTCGGCCCCAGGTTACAATGAGCAGTTCTTC.

This clonotype has a handful of counts. The chain has TRBV5-1 and TRBJ1-5; unclear D gene. CDR3 length: 15 residues. V lost 0 bases and J lost 7, with 14 bases in between. Germline CDR1 reads SGHRS; CDR2 reads YFSETQ. The CDR3 coding sequence is TGCGCCAGCAGCTTGGCGGGTCGGAGTGGCCAGCCCCAGCATTTT. As protein: CASSLAGRSGQPQHF.